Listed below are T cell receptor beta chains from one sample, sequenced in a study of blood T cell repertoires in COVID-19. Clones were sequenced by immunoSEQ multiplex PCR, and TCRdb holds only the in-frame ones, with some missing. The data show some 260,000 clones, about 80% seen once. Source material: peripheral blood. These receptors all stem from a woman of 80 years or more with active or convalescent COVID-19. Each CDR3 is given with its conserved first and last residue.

CDR3: CASRAGQVGTDTQYF
length: 15
V: TRBV28
J: TRBJ2-3

CDR3: CASSPTGTDTDTQYF
length: 15
V: TRBV6-6
J: TRBJ2-3

CDR3: CASSLKGDRGASETQYF
length: 17
V: TRBV7-9
J: TRBJ2-5

CDR3: CASSLGSGSGDTQYF
length: 15
V: TRBV5-1
J: TRBJ2-3

CDR3: CASSLQGIPNYGYTF
length: 15
V: TRBV5-1
J: TRBJ1-2

CDR3: CASSSLRTGTSEQYF
length: 15
V: TRBV5-6
J: TRBJ2-7

CDR3: CASSERLAGVADTQYF
length: 16
V: TRBV10-1
J: TRBJ2-3

CDR3: CASTGGLGGNTIYF
length: 14
V: TRBV6-5
J: TRBJ1-3

CDR3: CASSLEQNTEAFF
length: 13
V: TRBV7-9
J: TRBJ1-1

CDR3: CASSSETWTGYGYTF
length: 15
V: TRBV5-5
J: TRBJ1-2

CDR3: CASSQILSGGETDTQYF
length: 17
V: TRBV7-9
J: TRBJ2-3

CDR3: CASNRGSTDTQYF
length: 13
V: TRBV2
J: TRBJ2-3

CDR3: CASSPAQGVPNTIYF
length: 15
V: TRBV18
J: TRBJ1-3

CDR3: CASSPLGGNSYEQYF
length: 15
V: TRBV7-8
J: TRBJ2-7

CDR3: CASRITGTGGGYTF
length: 14
V: TRBV6-6
J: TRBJ1-2

CDR3: CASSWAGTGAEEQYF
length: 15
V: TRBV7-2
J: TRBJ2-7

CDR3: CASSPAGTANNEQFF
length: 15
V: TRBV18
J: TRBJ2-1

CDR3: CASSLGSAGVETQYF
length: 15
V: TRBV5-1
J: TRBJ2-5

CDR3: CASRKDRAANYGYTF
length: 15
V: TRBV27
J: TRBJ1-2

CDR3: CASSSGFGDTQYF
length: 13
V: TRBV5-1
J: TRBJ2-3

CDR3: CASSTSRGRGLYEQYF
length: 16
V: TRBV2
J: TRBJ2-7

CDR3: CARSGGQNTEAFF
length: 13
V: TRBV12-5
J: TRBJ1-1

CDR3: CASSFDRNYGYTF
length: 13
V: TRBV7-2
J: TRBJ1-2

CDR3: CASSLGTWDTQYF
length: 13
V: TRBV7-8
J: TRBJ2-3

CDR3: CASILSGARGTGELFF
length: 16
V: TRBV28
J: TRBJ2-2

CDR3: CASSSRGGRSYEQYF
length: 15
V: TRBV5-5
J: TRBJ2-7

CDR3: CASSPGTVQETQYF
length: 14
V: TRBV5-5
J: TRBJ2-5

CDR3: CASSETRSYNSPLHF
length: 15
V: TRBV2
J: TRBJ1-6

CDR3: CASSEGRTGGNGYTF
length: 15
V: TRBV6-1
J: TRBJ1-2

CDR3: CASSLYRVSEAFF
length: 13
V: TRBV11-1
J: TRBJ1-1

CDR3: CASSLWTARNQPQHF
length: 15
V: TRBV7-9
J: TRBJ1-5

CDR3: CASSWTGSTDTQYF
length: 14
V: TRBV3-1/TRBV3-2
J: TRBJ2-3

CDR3: CASSFEANSGNTIYF
length: 15
V: TRBV5-6
J: TRBJ1-3

CDR3: CASSRSGPEGTEAFF
length: 15
V: TRBV19
J: TRBJ1-1

CDR3: CASSHRGTFTQETQYF
length: 16
V: TRBV3-1/TRBV3-2
J: TRBJ2-5

CDR3: CASSKGGETANQANYGYTF
length: 19
V: TRBV21-1
J: TRBJ1-2

CDR3: CASSSPRGAGGKAEAFF
length: 17
V: TRBV19
J: TRBJ1-1

CDR3: CASSLLAYQETQYF
length: 14
V: TRBV27
J: TRBJ2-5

CDR3: CASSSEQPQHF
length: 11
V: TRBV28
J: TRBJ1-5

CDR3: CASSLTWTGEKLFF
length: 14
V: TRBV14
J: TRBJ1-4

CDR3: CASSQSNQPQHF
length: 12
V: TRBV6-5
J: TRBJ1-5

CDR3: CSVALARTGGAEKLFF
length: 16
V: TRBV29-1
J: TRBJ1-4

CDR3: CASRQGAGNTIYF
length: 13
V: TRBV25-1
J: TRBJ1-3

CDR3: CASSQSLTGNYGYTF
length: 15
V: TRBV5-1
J: TRBJ1-2

CDR3: CASSRTNGGALDTQYF
length: 16
V: TRBV3-1/TRBV3-2
J: TRBJ2-3

CDR3: CATSRTGTNNSPLHF
length: 15
V: TRBV15
J: TRBJ1-6

CDR3: CASRDSGVGGNTIYF
length: 15
V: TRBV25-1
J: TRBJ1-3

CDR3: CASSESMNASGRTYSYNEQFF
length: 21
V: TRBV10-1
J: TRBJ2-1

CDR3: CSVTGQLNTEAFF
length: 13
V: TRBV29-1
J: TRBJ1-1

CDR3: CASAWTANTEAFF
length: 13
V: TRBV10-2
J: TRBJ1-1

CDR3: CASSPYPIDYGYTF
length: 14
V: TRBV7-9
J: TRBJ1-2

CDR3: CAWSASGQETQYF
length: 13
V: TRBV30
J: TRBJ2-5

CDR3: CASSSRTGMEGYTF
length: 14
V: TRBV7-2
J: TRBJ1-2

CDR3: CTSSDSVGGVLGTQYF
length: 16
V: TRBV6-4
J: TRBJ2-3

CDR3: CASSVTGGDTGELFF
length: 15
V: TRBV4-2
J: TRBJ2-2

CDR3: CASSIMTAEKLFF
length: 13
V: TRBV19
J: TRBJ1-4